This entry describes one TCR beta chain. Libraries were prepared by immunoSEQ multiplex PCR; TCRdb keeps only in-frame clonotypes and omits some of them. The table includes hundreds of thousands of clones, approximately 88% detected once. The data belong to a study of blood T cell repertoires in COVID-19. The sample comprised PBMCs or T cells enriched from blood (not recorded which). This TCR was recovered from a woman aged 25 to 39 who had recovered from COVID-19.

The CDR3 region is CATSKRQGLGYNEQFF. CDR3 in DNA: TGTGCCACCAGCAAAAGACAGGGGTTAGGCTACAATGAGCAGTTCTTC. The chain has TRBV15 and TRBJ2-1; 8 bases agree with TRBD1. Germline V gives CDR1 LNHNV, CDR2 YYDKDF (reference sequence). The V gene end was trimmed by 4 bases and the J gene end by 3 bases; junction bases not matched to a gene: 8. The CDR3 length is 16 residues.